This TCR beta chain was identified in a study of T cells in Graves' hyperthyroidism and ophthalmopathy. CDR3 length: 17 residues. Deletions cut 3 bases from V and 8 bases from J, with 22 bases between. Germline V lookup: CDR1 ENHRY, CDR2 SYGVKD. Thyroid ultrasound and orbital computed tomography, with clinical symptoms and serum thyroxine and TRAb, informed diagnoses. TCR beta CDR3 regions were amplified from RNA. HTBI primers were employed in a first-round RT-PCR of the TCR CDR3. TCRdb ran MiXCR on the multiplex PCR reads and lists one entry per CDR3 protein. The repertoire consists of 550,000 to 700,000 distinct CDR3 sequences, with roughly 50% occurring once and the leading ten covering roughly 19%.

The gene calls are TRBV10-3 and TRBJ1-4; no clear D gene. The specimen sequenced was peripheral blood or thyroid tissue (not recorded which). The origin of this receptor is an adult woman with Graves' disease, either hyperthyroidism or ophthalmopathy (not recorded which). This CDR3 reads CAISDENRELWEEKLFF. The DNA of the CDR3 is TGTGCCATCAGTGACGAGAACCGGGAGCTCTGGGAGGAAAAACTGTTTTTT.